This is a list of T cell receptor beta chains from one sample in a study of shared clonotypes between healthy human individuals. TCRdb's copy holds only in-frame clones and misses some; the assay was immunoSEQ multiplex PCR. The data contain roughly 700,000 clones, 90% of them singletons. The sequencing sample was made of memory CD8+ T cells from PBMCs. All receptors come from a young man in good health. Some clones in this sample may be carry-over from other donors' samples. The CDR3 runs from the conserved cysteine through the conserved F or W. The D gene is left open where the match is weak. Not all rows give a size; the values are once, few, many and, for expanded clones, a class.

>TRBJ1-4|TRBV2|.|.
TGTGCCAGCAGTGAAGGGCAGGGCGAAGAAAAACTGTTTTTT
CASSEGQGEEKLFF
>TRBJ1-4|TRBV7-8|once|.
TGTGCCAGCAGCTTACGGGGTCCTGAAAAACTGTTTTTT
CASSLRGPEKLFF
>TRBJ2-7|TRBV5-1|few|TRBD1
TGCGCCAGCAGTTACGGGACAGGGTCCTACGAGCAGTACTTC
CASSYGTGSYEQYF
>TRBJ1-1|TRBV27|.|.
TGTGCCAGCAGTTTTATGTCTACAGACACTGAAGCTTTCTTT
CASSFMSTDTEAFF
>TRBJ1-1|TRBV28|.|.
TGTGCCAGCAGTTTAGGTCCCAACACTGAAGCTTTCTTT
CASSLGPNTEAFF
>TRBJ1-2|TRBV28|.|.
TGTGCCAGCAGTTTAATGGGAGAGATAATCCCTAACTATGGCTACACCTTC
CASSLMGEIIPNYGYTF
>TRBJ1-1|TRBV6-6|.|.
TGTGCCAGCAGCCACATATCCACTGAAGCTTTCTTT
CASSHISTEAFF
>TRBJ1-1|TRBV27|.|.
TGTGCCAGCACCAATAGACCGAACACTGAAGCTTTCTTT
CASTNRPNTEAFF
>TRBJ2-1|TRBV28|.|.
TGTGCCAGCAGTTTACTACTAGCAGGATACAATGAGCAGTTCTTC
CASSLLLAGYNEQFF
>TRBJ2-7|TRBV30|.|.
TGTGCCTGGATGGTGGGGTACGAGCAGTACTTC
CAWMVGYEQYF
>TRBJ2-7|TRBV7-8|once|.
TGTGCCAGCAGCTTAGGGGAAGGGGTCAGCTCCTACGAGCAGTACTTC
CASSLGEGVSSYEQYF
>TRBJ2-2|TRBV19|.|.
TGTGCCAGTAGGCCAGGGGTGATGGACACCGGGGAGCTGTTTTTT
CASRPGVMDTGELFF
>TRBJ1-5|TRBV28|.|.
TGTGCCAGCAGTTATCAAGAGAATCAGCCCCAGCATTTT
CASSYQENQPQHF
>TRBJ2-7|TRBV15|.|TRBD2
TGTGCCACCAGCAGAGGGGGTAGCGGGAGCGAAGAGCAGTACTTC
CATSRGGSGSEEQYF
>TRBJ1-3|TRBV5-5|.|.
TGTGCCAGCAGCTTGGAGGGAAACACCATATATTTT
CASSLEGNTIYF
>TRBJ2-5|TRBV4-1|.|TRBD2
TGCGCCAGCAGCCAAGAGACACTAGCGGGCCGCGAGACCCAGTACTTC
CASSQETLAGRETQYF
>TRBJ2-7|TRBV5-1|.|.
TGCGCCAGCAGCAAGATAGCTTACGAGCAGTACTTC
CASSKIAYEQYF
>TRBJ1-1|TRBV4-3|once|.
TGCGCCAGCAGCCAAGATGTTTACACTTACACTGAAGCTTTCTTT
CASSQDVYTYTEAFF
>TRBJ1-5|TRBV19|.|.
TGTGCCAGTAGTATCAGTAGCGGAGGCAATCAGCCCCAGCATTTT
CASSISSGGNQPQHF
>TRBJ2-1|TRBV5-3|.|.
TGTGCCAGAAGCTTCCGGGACGATTTCAATGAGCAGTTCTTC
CARSFRDDFNEQFF
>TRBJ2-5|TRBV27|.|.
TGTGCCAGCAGTTGGGGAATTCAAGAGACCCAGTACTTC
CASSWGIQETQYF
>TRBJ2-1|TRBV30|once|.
TGTGCCTGGAGTGTACATGGGGACAATGAGCAGTTCTTC
CAWSVHGDNEQFF
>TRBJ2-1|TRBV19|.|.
TGTGCCAGTAGTATCGGGACGGAGGCATCCGAGCAGTTCTTC
CASSIGTEASEQFF
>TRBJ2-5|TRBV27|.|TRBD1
TGTGCCAGCAACGACAGGGGGGGGCGAGAGACCCAGTACTTC
CASNDRGGRETQYF
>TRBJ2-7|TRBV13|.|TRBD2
TGTGCCAGCAGCTTAGGGTCTAGCGGCGAGCAGTACTTC
CASSLGSSGEQYF